This T cell receptor beta chain came from a study of Tregs in tolerant kidney transplant recipients. Repertoires were generated with immunoSEQ multiplex PCR, while TCRdb's copy carries only in-frame clones and drops some. Its table records under 40,000 clones. To note about this clone: The missing CDR3 end, 3 residues past where the read stops, is filled in from the germline J gene.

The CDR3 loop spans 14 amino acids. The germline V gene has CDR1 GTSNPN and CDR2 SVGIG (reference sequence). J gave up 6 bases and V 7 bases, and 12 bases lay outside the gene matches. Unstimulated regulatory T cells (CD4+CD25+CD127-), CD4+CD25- non-regulatory cells, CD4 and CD8 cells were FACS-sorted from thawed PBMCs. This sequence joins TRBV30 and TRBJ2-1; 7 bases line up with TRBD2. Sequenced here: CD8+ T cells from blood, sampled before the transplant. This receptor was taken from a human donor who received a combined kidney and bone marrow transplant. CDR3 residues: CASLNSREFNEQFF. CDR3 bases read: TGTGCCTCACTAAATTCGCGGGAGTTCAATGAG.